Below, 30 T cell receptor beta chains from the same sample are listed, as sequenced in a study of blood T cell repertoires in COVID-19. The method was immunoSEQ multiplex PCR; TCRdb's version includes in-frame clones alone and lacks a portion of them. The sample has 200,000 to 250,000 clones, around 80% seen once. Sequenced material: peripheral blood. All receptors come from a woman in her 70s with acute or convalescent COVID-19.

The chain couples TRBV6-5 to TRBJ2-5, with D uncertain. There are 13 residues in the CDR3. Germline V gene sequence: CDR1 MNHEY, CDR2 SVGAGI. Trimming removed 2 bases from V and 3 bases from J, with 7 bases in between. The CDR3 DNA is TGTGCCAGCAGTTACGCCGGTAAAGAGACCCAGTACTTC. Its protein product is CASSYAGKETQYF.

V usage is TRBV30 and J usage is TRBJ1-2; D may be TRBD1 (5 bases). V shed 5 bases and J shed 2 bases, with 12 bases lying between them. This CDR3 is built from 13 residues. Germline CDR1 GTSNPN, CDR2 SVGIG (reference sequence). The CDR3 reads CAWWTGGNYGYTF. The CDR3 DNA reads TGTGCCTGGTGGACGGGGGGGAACTATGGCTACACCTTC.

J is TRBJ1-1 and V is TRBV10-3, with 7 positions matching TRBD1. Germline CDR1 and CDR2: ENHRY and SYGVKD. This CDR3 is built from 17 residues. V trimming: 4 bases; J trimming: 1 base; junction bases outside the gene matches: 12. This CDR3 reads CAISADRVYVRNTEAFF. The CDR3, as DNA: TGTGCCATCAGTGCCGACAGGGTGTATGTCCGGAACACTGAAGCTTTCTTT.

The table lists this clone with a few counts. The V gene is TRBV12-3 or TRBV12-4, the J gene TRBJ2-3; D is undetermined. The length of the CDR3 is 11 residues. Trimming cost V 7 bases and J 6 bases, with 8 bases left between them. The CDR3 here is CASTLYDTQYF. The CDR3 region has the DNA TGTGCCAGCACTCTTTATGATACGCAGTATTTT.

The chain combines TRBV19 with TRBJ2-2; maybe TRBD1 (5 bases). Deletions cut 3 bases from V and 4 bases from J, with 12 bases between. Germline V lookup: CDR1 LNHDA, CDR2 SQIVND (reference sequence). This CDR3 region has 15 residues. CDR3 nucleotides: TGTGCCAGTAGTATTTGGCAGGGCCCCACCGGGGAGCTGTTTTTT. Translated: CASSIWQGPTGELFF.

This chain links TRBV3-1 (or the pseudogene TRBV3-2) with TRBJ1-3; 7 positions agree with TRBD1. The V and J ends lost 1 base and 0 bases, in that order; junction bases with no gene match: 9. Germline V lookup: CDR1 LGHDT, CDR2 YNNKEL (reference sequence). CDR3 length equals 18 residues. The CDR3 DNA follows: TGTGCCAGCAGCCAAGGTCCAGGGGGACGGCTCTCTGGAAACACCATATATTTT. It yields the protein CASSQGPGGRLSGNTIYF.

V gene TRBV10-3 combines with J gene TRBJ2-7, with 7 bases that match TRBD2. The CDR3 consists of 14 residues. Germline CDR1 reads ENHRY; CDR2 reads SYGVKD. V shed 6 bases and J 6 bases; nucleotides not matched to a gene: 11. CDR3 nucleotide sequence: TGTGCCATCAGCCTCCAAGGGGAGGGACGCGAGCAGTACTTC. Translated: CAISLQGEGREQYF.

In the case of this clone: One end of the junction is discordant with germline, which a read error may explain. This chain uses TRBV12-5 with TRBJ2-2, with a possible D match to TRBD1 (7 bases). The germline CDR1 and CDR2 sequences are LGHNT and FRNRAP. This CDR3 region has 12 residues. The CDR3 coding sequence is TGTGCTAGTGGCCGACAGGGCGGGAAGCTGTTTTTT. It is translated as CASGRQGGKLFF.

The gene calls are TRBV7-2 and TRBJ1-2; D not resolved. There are 13 residues in the CDR3. V lost 1 base, J lost 5 bases, and 8 bases lay in between. The germline V gene has CDR1 SGHTA and CDR2 FQGNSA. The CDR3 sequence is CASSLVSQYGYTF. The CDR3 nucleotides read TGTGCCAGCAGCTTAGTCTCGCAGTATGGCTACACCTTC.

This clone came up a few times. This sample also contains other DNA sequences that code for the same CDR3. The chain links TRBV6-1 to TRBJ2-5, with D tentatively TRBD1 (5 bases). The ends were cut back, 0 bases at V and 1 base at J, with 6 bases in the middle. Germline V lookup: CDR1 MNHNS, CDR2 SASEGT. The length of the CDR3 is 14 residues. CDR3 DNA: TGTGCCAGCAGTGAAGCCCAGGGCCAAGAGACCCAGTACTTC. As protein: CASSEAQGQETQYF.

This clone was detected once. The chain has TRBV6-5 and TRBJ1-5; TRBD1 might be the D (5 bases). Trimming left V 2 bases short and J 15 bases short, with 23 bases between. CDR1 is MNHEY, CDR2 SVGAGI, per germline. The CDR3 loop spans 15 amino acids. The CDR3 DNA sequence: TGTGCCAGCAGTTACAACCCCACGGAGGCGGGGCGCTGGCATTTT. It encodes CASSYNPTEAGRWHF.

The chain carries TRBV24-1 and TRBJ2-3, with 10 bases matching TRBD2. V shed 6 bases, J shed 4 bases, and the junction held 12 bases outside the gene matches. This CDR3 region has 17 residues. Germline-derived CDR1 and CDR2 are KGHDR and SFDVKD. The CDR3 is CATSSSGGARGPDTQYF. The DNA of the CDR3 is TGTGCCACCAGTTCCAGCGGGGGGGCCCGGGGCCCAGATACGCAGTATTTT.

The J gene is TRBJ1-5, the V gene TRBV27; D might be TRBD1 (5 bases). The CDR3 has 15 amino acids. Germline-derived CDR1 and CDR2 are MNHEY and SMNVEV (reference sequence). Trimming took 2 bases from V and 7 from J, leaving 15 bases between them. The CDR3 region has the DNA TGTGCCAGCAGTTTAATGGCAGGGTCGGCGCAGCCCCAGCATTTT. Amino acid sequence: CASSLMAGSAQPQHF.

This chain connects TRBV25-1 to TRBJ2-3; D unresolved. Germline CDR1 reads MGHDK; CDR2 reads SYGVNS. Trimming removed 8 bases from V and 5 bases from J, with 8 bases in between. CDR3 length equals 11 residues. DNA for the CDR3: TGTGCCAGCGGCCCGGGAGATACGCAGTATTTT. Residues: CASGPGDTQYF.

The chain uses TRBV6-4 and TRBJ2-3; maybe TRBD2 (6 bases). This CDR3 is built from 14 residues. V dropped 4 bases and J dropped 5 bases, with 13 bases sitting between them. CDR1 and CDR2 from the germline V gene are MRHNA and SNTAGT. Here the CDR3 DNA reads TGTGCCAGCAGTGTCGAGGGGAGGCAAGATACGCAGTATTTT. This codes for CASSVEGRQDTQYF.

The chain is built from TRBV5-6 and TRBJ2-5, with TRBD2 matching over 9 bases. The J segment lost 2 bases and the V segment lost 4 bases, leaving 9 bases of the junction unmatched. This CDR3 spans 16 amino acids. The germline gives CDR1 SGHDT, CDR2 YYEEEE. The CDR3 DNA reads TGTGCCAGCAGCCCCGGGTTAGCGGGGGAACAAGAGACCCAGTACTTC. Its translation: CASSPGLAGEQETQYF.

J is TRBJ1-2 and V is TRBV9; no reliable D call. The ends were cut back, 4 bases at V and 5 bases at J, with 21 bases in the middle. This CDR3 region has 16 residues. Germline CDR1 SGDLS, CDR2 YYNGEE. CDR3 DNA: TGTGCCAGCAGCCCCTCGGGTAGTCACGACCCTTATGGCTACACCTTC. This gives the protein CASSPSGSHDPYGYTF. Together with reference TRBV9 and TRBJ1-2, the CDR3 gives the full variable domain: DSGVTQTPKHLITATGQRVTLRCSPRSGDLSVYWYQQSLDQGLQFLIQYYNGEERAKGNILERFSAQQFPDLHSELNLSSLELGDSALYFCASSPSGSHDPYGYTFGSGTRLTVV.

This clone was found once. This sequence joins TRBV19 and TRBJ2-3; D uncertain. Germline assignment: CDR1 LNHDA and CDR2 SQIVND (reference sequence). Trimming took off 3 bases at V and 2 bases at J, with 9 bases between the two ends. CDR3 length: 14 amino acids. The chain's CDR3 is CASSMSQYTDTQYF. The CDR3 DNA reads as TGTGCCAGTAGTATGAGTCAATACACAGATACGCAGTATTTT.

The V gene is TRBV14, the J gene TRBJ2-3; a possible D gene is TRBD1 (5 bases). The germline V gene encodes CDR1 SGHDN and CDR2 FVKESK. With 4 bases removed from V and 0 bases from J, the gap between germline ends came to 8 bases. The CDR3 runs to 14 residues. CDR3 sequence reads: CASSRWGSTDTQYF. CDR3 nucleotide sequence: TGTGCCAGCAGCCGATGGGGCAGCACAGATACGCAGTATTTT.

The V and J genes are TRBV19 and TRBJ2-2; 8 bases align to TRBD1. The ends lost 1 base at V and 6 bases at J; junction bases unmatched: 7. The germline CDR1 and CDR2 sequences are LNHDA and SQIVND (reference sequence). The CDR3 covers 16 residues. This chain's CDR3 is CASSIGRQGWAGELFF. In DNA, the CDR3 is TGTGCCAGTAGTATAGGCCGACAGGGGTGGGCCGGGGAGCTGTTTTTT.

The rearrangement links TRBV6-2 or TRBV6-3 to TRBJ2-5, with D maybe TRBD2 (7 bases). Trimming removed 0 bases from V and 5 bases from J, with 16 bases in between. Looked up from germline, CDR1 is MNHEY and CDR2 is SVGEGT. The length of the CDR3 is 16 residues. CDR3 coding DNA: TGTGCCAGCAGTTACTCGAGTACGGGGGGCCCCGAGACCCAGTACTTC. Translation gives CASSYSSTGGPETQYF.

The chain couples TRBV24-1 to TRBJ2-7; possible D gene TRBD2, 6 bases. Germline V gene sequence: CDR1 KGHDR, CDR2 SFDVKD. The V gene lost 7 bases and the J gene lost 6 bases, with 15 bases spanning the gap. The CDR3 runs 13 residues. CDR3 sequence: CATRGGVESEQYF. The CDR3 DNA follows: TGTGCCACCAGAGGAGGGGTGGAAAGCGAGCAGTACTTC.

The chain has TRBV14 and TRBJ2-4, with a weak D call TRBD1 (6 bases). The germline CDR1 and CDR2 sequences are SGHDN and FVKESK. V shed 4 bases and J shed 9 bases, with 13 bases lying between them. The CDR3 spans 13 residues. CDR3 region: CASSPSPGVIQYF. The CDR3 bases are TGTGCCAGCAGCCCGTCCCCAGGGGTCATTCAGTACTTC.

This chain links TRBV6-2 or TRBV6-3 with TRBJ2-1; 9 nucleotides align to TRBD1. The germline V gene encodes CDR1 MNHEY and CDR2 SVGEGT. The length of the CDR3 is 16 residues. V dropped 4 bases and J dropped 0; count of bases not matched to a gene: 4. This CDR3 is CASSWLTGGSYNEQFF. Here the CDR3 DNA reads TGTGCCAGCAGTTGGTTGACAGGGGGCTCCTACAATGAGCAGTTCTTC.

The genes are TRBV18 and TRBJ1-1; D uncertain. The CDR3 contains 15 residues. Germline assignment: CDR1 KGHSH and CDR2 LQKENI. The ends were cut back, 1 base at V and 2 bases at J, with 11 bases in the middle. CDR3 residues: CASSPLGGKNTEAFF. In DNA form, the CDR3 reads TGTGCCAGCTCACCACTAGGCGGAAAAAACACTGAAGCTTTCTTT.

This clone was picked up one time. The V call is TRBV25-1, the J call TRBJ2-2; no reliable D call. Trimming left V 5 bases short and J 1 base short, with 11 bases between. This CDR3 comprises 15 residues. The germline gives CDR1 MGHDK, CDR2 SYGVNS. The CDR3 nucleotides read TGTGCCAGCAGTCAGTCTTTATTGAACACCGGGGAGCTGTTTTTT. It yields the protein CASSQSLLNTGELFF.

The chain combines TRBV4-1 with TRBJ1-1; 9 bases match TRBD1. The CDR3 consists of 15 residues. Looked up from germline, CDR1 is MGHRA and CDR2 is YSYEKL. V lost 5 bases to trimming and J lost 5 bases; unmatched junction nucleotides: 9. CDR3 residues: CASSATQGARTEAFF. CDR3 DNA sequence: TGCGCCAGCAGCGCTACACAGGGGGCAAGGACTGAAGCTTTCTTT.

The chain links TRBV7-9 to TRBJ2-1, with D possibly TRBD1 on 7 matching bases. V was cut by 0 bases and J by 0 bases, with 9 bases left in between. CDR3 length: 16 amino acids. In germline, CDR1 is SEHNR, CDR2 FQNEAQ (reference sequence). CDR3 residues: CASSLAQGGSYNEQFF. CDR3 in DNA: TGTGCCAGCAGCTTAGCGCAGGGGGGCTCCTACAATGAGCAGTTCTTC.

The genes are TRBV5-1 and TRBJ2-2; 7 positions match TRBD1. There are 20 residues in the CDR3. Trimming removed 4 bases from V and 3 bases from J; junction bases left unmatched: 21. Germline CDR1 and CDR2: SGHRS and YFSETQ. CDR3 nucleotide sequence: TGCGCCAGCAGCCTAACCGCTCCGGGACAGACCTTTGGGGACACCGGGGAGCTGTTTTTT. This translates into CASSLTAPGQTFGDTGELFF.

This chain joins TRBV11-2 and TRBJ2-1; tentatively, D is TRBD2 (6 bases). Trimming removed 1 base at V and 7 bases at J, with 11 bases between. Germline V gene sequence: CDR1 SGHAT, CDR2 FQNNGV. The CDR3 runs 14 residues. CDR3 in amino acids: CASSLATSPNEQFF. As DNA, the CDR3 is TGTGCCAGCAGCTTAGCGACTAGTCCAAATGAGCAGTTCTTC.